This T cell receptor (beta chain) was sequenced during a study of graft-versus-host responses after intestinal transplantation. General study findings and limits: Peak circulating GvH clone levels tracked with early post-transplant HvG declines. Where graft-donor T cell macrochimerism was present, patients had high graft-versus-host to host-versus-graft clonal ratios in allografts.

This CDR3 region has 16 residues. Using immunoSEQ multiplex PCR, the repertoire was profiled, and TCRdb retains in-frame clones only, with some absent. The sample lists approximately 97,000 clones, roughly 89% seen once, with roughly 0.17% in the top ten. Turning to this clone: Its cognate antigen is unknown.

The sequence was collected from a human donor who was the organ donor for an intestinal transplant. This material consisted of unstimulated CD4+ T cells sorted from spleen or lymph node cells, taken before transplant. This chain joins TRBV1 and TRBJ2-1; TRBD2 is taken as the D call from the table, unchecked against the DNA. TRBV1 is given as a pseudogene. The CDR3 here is CTSSQDYRPRDNEQFF. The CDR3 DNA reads TGCACCAGCAGCCAGGACTACCGACCTAGGGACAATGAGCAGTTCTTC.